This T cell receptor beta chain stems from a study of OX40 agonist ivuxolimab in advanced cancers. Looking at the study overall: The costimulatory receptor OX40 (CD134) was targeted by ivuxolimab, a fully human IgG2 agonistic monoclonal antibody. The dose-escalation cohort was about 87% male with a mean age of about 60 years, ranging from roughly 23 to 90. Partial responses occurred in three dose-escalation patients, of whom one had hepatocellular carcinoma and two had cutaneous melanoma. Patients were allowed to have had prior anti-PD-1, anti-PD-L1 or anti-CTLA-4 therapy, and around two fifths of the dose-escalation patients had been treated with checkpoint inhibitors. Intravenous ivuxolimab was administered to patients every 2 weeks at six dose levels: 0.01, 0.1, 0.3, 1.5, 3 and 10 mg/kg. The paper describes the monotherapy dose-escalation part (N ≈ 51 patients) of the phase I trial of ivuxolimab. Peripheral TCRbeta sequencing aimed to test whether ivuxolimab altered TCR sequence diversity and caused clonal T-cell expansion. Of the approximately 54 dose-escalation patients, hepatocellular carcinoma was present in around 19, melanoma in approximately 15, renal cell carcinoma in 9 and head and neck cancer in 9. The study at large found these results: Partial responders in the 0.1-3.0 mg/kg groups had among the lowest normalized peripheral clonal expansion, especially among CD8+ T cells. After ivuxolimab, CD8+ T cells had more expanded clones than CD4+ T cells on average. At doses of 0.1 to 3.0 mg/kg, clonal expansion of both CD4+ and CD8+ T cells in blood was seen between baseline and week 6. The antigen specificity of the peripheral T cells that underwent clonal expansion was not determined. Low levels of normalized T-cell clonal expansion were also seen in some patients who did not respond.

Patients with autoimmune disease history or receiving systemic immunosuppression were excluded from the trial. Peripheral blood for TCR sequencing was collected from all dose cohorts at baseline, on cycle 4 day 1, and on cycle 7 day 1. Samples came from an open-label, multicenter, first-in-human phase I dose-escalation trial of ivuxolimab. Adults with locally advanced or metastatic head and neck squamous cell, hepatocellular, melanoma or renal cell carcinoma were enrolled in the trial. Before TCR sequencing, CD4+ T cells and CD8+ T cells from peripheral blood were sorted into separate populations. Regarding this clone: It has no known antigen specificity. Base qualities are not provided; no much larger clone lies one nucleotide away.

For sequencing of the TCRbeta CDR3 region, genomic DNA was extracted from the sorted cells. The immunoSEQ Assay was used for sequencing of TCRbeta CDR3 regions. TCRdb took over this immuneACCESS table, retaining in-frame rearrangements with V and J assigned. Such tables are incomplete; in checked studies, under half of the missing clones stem from an unresolved V gene, and the remainder is unexplained. For this sample the table gives roughly 81,000 clones, of which around 94% were detected only once. Jointly, the top ten make up approximately 10% of the sample. Sequences MGHDK (CDR1) and SYGVNS (CDR2) are obtained from the germline V gene. The junction carries 9 bases between V and J, which are trimmed by 3 bases and 3 bases respectively. Spanning cysteine to phenylalanine, the CDR3 consists of 13 amino acids. Solely the CDR3 DNA is kept, with 39 bases framed from the first base.

The chain joins TRBV25-1 to TRBJ2-7; no D segment can be confidently identified. This specimen was CD4+ or CD8+ T cells sorted from blood, taken in a trial of the OX40 agonist ivuxolimab. The receptor was derived from an adult with an advanced solid tumor such as melanoma, head and neck, liver or kidney cancer. Here is the DNA: TGTGCCAGCAGTGATGCGACGGACTACGAGCAGTACTTC. Protein translation: CASSDATDYEQYF.